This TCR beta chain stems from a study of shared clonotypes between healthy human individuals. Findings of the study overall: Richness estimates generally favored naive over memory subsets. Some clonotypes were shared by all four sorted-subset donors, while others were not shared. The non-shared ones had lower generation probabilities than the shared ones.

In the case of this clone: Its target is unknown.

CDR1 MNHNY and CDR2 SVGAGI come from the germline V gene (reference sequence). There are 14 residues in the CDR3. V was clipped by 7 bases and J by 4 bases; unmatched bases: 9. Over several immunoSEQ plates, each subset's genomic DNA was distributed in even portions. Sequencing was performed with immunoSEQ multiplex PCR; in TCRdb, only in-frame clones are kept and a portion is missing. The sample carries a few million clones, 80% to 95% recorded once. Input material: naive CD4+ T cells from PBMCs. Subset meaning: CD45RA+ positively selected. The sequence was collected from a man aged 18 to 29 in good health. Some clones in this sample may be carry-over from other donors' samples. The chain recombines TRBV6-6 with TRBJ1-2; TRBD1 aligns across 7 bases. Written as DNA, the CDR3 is TGTGCCAGCACCACCCAGACAGGGCGCTATGGCTACACCTTC. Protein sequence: CASTTQTGRYGYTF.